This entry describes one TCR beta chain. These data belong to a study of blood T cell repertoires in COVID-19. Study details: The United States, Italy and Spain provided the acute and convalescent COVID-19 samples.

Produced via immunoSEQ multiplex PCR; TCRdb's table is partial and in-frame only. The data show under 150,000 clones, 70% to 90% seen once. Sequencing was carried out using peripheral blood. This sequence originates from a woman aged 55-75 years with COVID-19, enrolled during active disease.

CDR3 DNA: TGCGCCAGCAGTGAGTCGTGGGGCCGGGACACCGGGGAGCTGTTTTTT. This encodes CASSESWGRDTGELFF. V usage is TRBV10-1 and J usage is TRBJ2-2, with a possible D match to TRBD1 (5 bases). The germline V and J ends were trimmed by 0 bases and 3 bases, with 11 bases remaining between them. The CDR3 sequence is 16 residues long. Germline V gene lookup returns CDR1 WNHNN and CDR2 SYGVQD (reference sequence).